These T cell receptor beta chains were read from a single sample in a study of blood T cell repertoires in COVID-19. Here immunoSEQ multiplex PCR was the method, and the copy in TCRdb shows in-frame clones only, minus some. The table lists 56,000 or so clones, around 85% of them singletons. The sequenced sample consisted of peripheral blood. The receptors originated from a woman in her 70s with acute or convalescent COVID-19. Both conserved end residues are part of each CDR3. The D gene is left open where the match is weak. Not every row has a clone size; where given, it reads once, few, many or a size class.

CDR3 length,clone size,J gene,D gene,V gene,CDR3 protein,CDR3 DNA
14,-,TRBJ2-4,-,TRBV2,CASWGGWGLNIQYF,TGTGCCAGTTGGGGGGGATGGGGGCTGAACATTCAGTACTTC
14,-,TRBJ1-2,-,TRBV7-2,CASSPSTGNYGYTF,TGTGCCAGCAGCCCCTCCACAGGGAACTATGGCTACACCTTC
12,-,TRBJ1-2,TRBD1,TRBV19,CASGRGPYGYTF,TGTGCCAGTGGCAGGGGGCCCTATGGCTACACCTTC
13,-,TRBJ1-3,-,TRBV3-1/TRBV3-2,CASSPNIGNTIYF,TGTGCCAGCAGCCCTAATATTGGAAACACCATATATTTT
17,few,TRBJ1-2,TRBD1,TRBV9,CASSVGPQGAARYGYTF,TGTGCCAGCAGCGTCGGACCTCAGGGGGCGGCACGGTATGGCTACACCTTC
15,-,TRBJ1-2,TRBD1,TRBV29-1,CSVEDLVNRGSGYTF,TGCAGCGTTGAAGATCTGGTTAACAGGGGTAGTGGCTACACCTTC
13,few,TRBJ2-5,TRBD2,TRBV3-1/TRBV3-2,CASTLGGEETQYF,TGTGCCAGCACCCTCGGGGGGGAGGAGACCCAGTACTTC
16,-,TRBJ1-2,-,TRBV13,CASSLAGGQTNYGYTF,TGTGCCAGCAGCCTGGCAGGTGGACAGACTAACTATGGCTACACCTTC
15,-,TRBJ2-5,TRBD2,TRBV12-5,CASGFGSRGSETQYF,TGTGCTAGTGGTTTTGGGTCGCGGGGGTCAGAGACCCAGTACTTC
14,once,TRBJ2-7,TRBD2,TRBV29-1,CSVAGTSGGIEQYF,TGCAGCGTTGCGGGGACTAGCGGGGGGATTGAGCAGTACTTC
15,-,TRBJ2-7,-,TRBV14,CASSRRSGGIYEQYF,TGTGCCAGCAGCCGCCGGTCGGGCGGGATATACGAGCAGTACTTC
14,-,TRBJ1-1,-,TRBV2,CASTTETASSGAFF,TGTGCCAGCACGACCGAGACAGCCTCCTCGGGAGCTTTCTTT
15,-,TRBJ2-3,TRBD1,TRBV13,CASSPGTGRKDTQYF,TGTGCCAGCAGCCCCGGGACAGGGCGTAAGGATACGCAGTATTTT
13,-,TRBJ1-2,-,TRBV2,CASSVVGVGGYTF,TGTGCCAGCAGTGTCGTAGGGGTTGGCGGCTACACCTTC
15,-,TRBJ1-1,-,TRBV28,CASLGAGAANTEAFF,TGTGCCAGCTTAGGGGCAGGGGCCGCAAACACTGAAGCTTTCTTT